The rows below give T cell receptor beta chains drawn from one sample of a study of blood T cell repertoires in COVID-19. Generated by immunoSEQ multiplex PCR, the TCRdb table keeps only in-frame clones and is missing some. This sample has fewer than 350,000 clones, with 75% to 90% found just once. The sample taken for sequencing was PBMCs or T cells enriched from blood (not recorded which). Source of these receptors: a man aged 55-75 years who had recovered from COVID-19. Each CDR3 is given with its conserved first and last residue. Fields, in order: CDR3 length, V gene, J gene, CDR3 protein.

length: 14
V: TRBV3-1/TRBV3-2
J: TRBJ2-1
CDR3: CASSFTSGNNEQFF

length: 14
V: TRBV18
J: TRBJ2-7
CDR3: CASSPGQAYYEQYF

length: 16
V: TRBV10-3
J: TRBJ2-7
CDR3: CAIRQGAGTGLYEQYF

length: 15
V: TRBV5-1
J: TRBJ1-1
CDR3: CASSFRTGGDTEAFF

length: 13
V: TRBV6-1
J: TRBJ2-5
CDR3: CASSEGLAETQYF

length: 14
V: TRBV11-3
J: TRBJ2-4
CDR3: CAGGVPLAKNIQYF

length: 16
V: TRBV4-3
J: TRBJ2-7
CDR3: CASSQAVLAGVYEQYF

length: 13
V: TRBV7-3
J: TRBJ2-3
CDR3: CASSSGQADTQYF

length: 15
V: TRBV6-5
J: TRBJ2-2
CDR3: CASSYDRGGTGELFF

length: 12
V: TRBV10-3
J: TRBJ2-7
CDR3: CAISDRLSEQYF

length: 15
V: TRBV6-5
J: TRBJ2-7
CDR3: CASTRGWSGRYEQYF

length: 15
V: TRBV6-5
J: TRBJ1-6
CDR3: CASRGQSSYNSPLHF

length: 13
V: TRBV5-1
J: TRBJ1-4
CDR3: CASSFARAEKLFF

length: 17
V: TRBV29-1
J: TRBJ2-3
CDR3: CSVSLGVAGESTDTQYF

length: 16
V: TRBV7-3
J: TRBJ2-2
CDR3: CASSLMAGMGTGELFF

length: 13
V: TRBV12-3/TRBV12-4
J: TRBJ1-5
CDR3: CASSPQGNQPQHF